Listed below are T cell receptor beta chains from one sample, sequenced in a study of blood T cell repertoires in COVID-19. Produced via immunoSEQ multiplex PCR; TCRdb's table is partial and in-frame only. The data contain 200,000 to 250,000 clones, roughly 79% of them singletons. The sequenced material came from peripheral blood. The receptor source for this set is a woman aged 80 or older with acute or convalescent COVID-19. The CDR3 runs from the conserved cysteine through the conserved F or W. D genes are given only for firm matches. Size values are once, few and many counts, or a class for expanded clones, and some rows have none.

clone size	V gene	D gene	J gene	CDR3 protein	CDR3 DNA
-	TRBV29-1	TRBD2	TRBJ2-3	CSVVSLAASTDTQYF	TGCAGCGTTGTTAGCCTAGCGGCCAGCACAGATACGCAGTATTTT
once	TRBV5-1	TRBD2	TRBJ2-2	CASSLSGGNTGELFF	TGCGCCAGCAGCTTGAGCGGGGGGAACACCGGGGAGCTGTTTTTT
-	TRBV4-3	-	TRBJ1-1	CASTRGPNTEAFF	TGCGCCAGCACCAGGGGCCCGAACACTGAAGCTTTCTTT
-	TRBV2	-	TRBJ2-7	CASTLGGTAIYEQYF	TGTGCCAGCACCCTAGGCGGGACAGCCATCTACGAGCAGTACTTC
-	TRBV19	-	TRBJ2-1	CASSPTPGLQNEQFF	TGTGCCAGTAGTCCAACCCCAGGACTTCAGAATGAGCAGTTCTTC
-	TRBV7-8	-	TRBJ2-1	CASSFQGPGEQFF	TGTGCCAGCAGCTTTCAGGGGCCGGGGGAGCAGTTCTTC
-	TRBV10-3	-	TRBJ1-1	CAIRTTTGNTEAFF	TGTGCCATCAGGACGACGACAGGGAACACTGAAGCTTTCTTT
-	TRBV7-3	TRBD1	TRBJ1-1	CASSFDHRGQGEAFF	TGTGCCAGCAGCTTCGATCACAGGGGGCAGGGTGAAGCTTTCTTT
-	TRBV7-2	TRBD2	TRBJ2-1	CASSPRVGLAGDGEFF	TGTGCCAGCAGCCCTAGAGTGGGACTAGCGGGAGATGGGGAGTTCTTC
-	TRBV3-1/TRBV3-2	TRBD2	TRBJ2-4	CARSQGGLAGGVAKNIQYF	TGTGCCCGCAGCCAAGGGGGACTAGCGGGGGGAGTAGCCAAAAACATTCAGTACTTC
-	TRBV6-6	-	TRBJ1-2	CASSSRGGSYGYTF	TGTGCCAGCAGTTCAAGGGGCGGGAGCTATGGCTACACCTTC
-	TRBV5-4	-	TRBJ1-6	CASSLVGGSYNSPLHF	TGTGCCAGCAGCTTGGTGGGGGGGTCCTATAATTCACCCCTCCACTTT
-	TRBV27	TRBD2	TRBJ2-7	CASSSLGTSGYEQYF	TGTGCCAGCAGCTCATTAGGGACTAGCGGCTACGAGCAGTACTTC
-	TRBV7-8	-	TRBJ1-2	CASSLDTGSYTF	TGTGCCAGCAGCTTAGATACAGGCTCTTACACCTTC
-	TRBV20-1	-	TRBJ2-2	CSAIGSGELFF	TGCAGTGCTATAGGGAGCGGGGAGCTGTTTTTT
few	TRBV19	TRBD1	TRBJ2-1	CASSPTGQVWNEQFF	TGTGCCAGTAGTCCCACCGGACAGGTTTGGAATGAGCAGTTCTTC
-	TRBV11-3	-	TRBJ2-3	CASSLDGGQLTDTQYF	TGTGCCAGCAGCTTAGATGGTGGACAACTCACAGATACGCAGTATTTT
-	TRBV7-9	-	TRBJ2-7	CASSLSGSYEQYF	TGTGCCAGCAGCTTAAGTGGGAGCTACGAGCAGTACTTC
-	TRBV5-4	-	TRBJ1-1	CASRGQAYPNTEAFF	TGTGCCAGCCGGGGACAAGCCTATCCAAACACTGAAGCTTTCTTT
-	TRBV18	TRBD1	TRBJ1-4	CASSDQRQGLYEKLFF	TGTGCCAGCTCCGACCAACGACAGGGTCTATATGAAAAACTGTTTTTT
-	TRBV20-1	-	TRBJ1-2	CSASSRGLANGYTF	TGCAGTGCAAGTTCCCGGGGCCTAGCGAATGGCTACACCTTC
-	TRBV3-1/TRBV3-2	-	TRBJ1-6	CASSQVGGGSPLHF	TGTGCCAGCAGCCAAGTGGGGGGAGGGTCACCCCTCCACTTT